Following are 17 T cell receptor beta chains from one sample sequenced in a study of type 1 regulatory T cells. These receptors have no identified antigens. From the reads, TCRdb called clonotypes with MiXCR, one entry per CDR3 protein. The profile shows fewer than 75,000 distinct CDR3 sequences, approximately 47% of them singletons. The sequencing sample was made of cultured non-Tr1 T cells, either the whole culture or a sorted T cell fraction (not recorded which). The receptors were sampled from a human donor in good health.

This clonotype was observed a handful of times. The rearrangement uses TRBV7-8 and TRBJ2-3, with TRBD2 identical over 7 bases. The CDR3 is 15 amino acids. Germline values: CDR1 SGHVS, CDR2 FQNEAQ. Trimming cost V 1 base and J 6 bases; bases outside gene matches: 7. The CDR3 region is CASSLGWGGGDTQYF. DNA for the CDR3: TGTGCCAGCAGCTTAGGATGGGGGGGAGGGGATACGCAGTATTTT.

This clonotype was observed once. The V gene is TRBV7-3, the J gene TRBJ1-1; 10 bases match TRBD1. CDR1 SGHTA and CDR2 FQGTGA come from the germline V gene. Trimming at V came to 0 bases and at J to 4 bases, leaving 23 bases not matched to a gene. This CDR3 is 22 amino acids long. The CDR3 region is CASSLTVGRGGGDRGEGTEAFF. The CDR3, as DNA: TGTGCCAGCAGCTTAACGGTCGGCAGGGGAGGTGGGGACAGGGGAGAGGGCACTGAAGCTTTCTTT.

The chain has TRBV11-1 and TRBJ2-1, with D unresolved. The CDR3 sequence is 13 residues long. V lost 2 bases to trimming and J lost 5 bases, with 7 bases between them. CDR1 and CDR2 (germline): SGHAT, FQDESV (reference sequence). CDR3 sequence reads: CASSLRPHNEQFF. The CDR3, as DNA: TGTGCCAGCAGCTTAAGGCCACACAATGAGCAGTTCTTC. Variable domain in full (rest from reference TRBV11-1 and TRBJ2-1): EAEVAQSPRYKITEKSQAVAFWCDPISGHATLYWYRQILGQGPELLVQFQDESVVDDSQLPKDRFSAERLKGVDSTLKIQPAELGDSAMYLCASSLRPHNEQFFGPGTRLTVL.

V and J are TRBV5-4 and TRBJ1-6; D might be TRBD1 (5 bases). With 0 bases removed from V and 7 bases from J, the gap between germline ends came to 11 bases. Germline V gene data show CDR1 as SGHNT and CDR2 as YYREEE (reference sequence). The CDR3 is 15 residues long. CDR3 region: CASSLGAGLNSPLHF. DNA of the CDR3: TGTGCCAGCAGCTTGGGTGCAGGGCTCAATTCACCCCTCCACTTT.

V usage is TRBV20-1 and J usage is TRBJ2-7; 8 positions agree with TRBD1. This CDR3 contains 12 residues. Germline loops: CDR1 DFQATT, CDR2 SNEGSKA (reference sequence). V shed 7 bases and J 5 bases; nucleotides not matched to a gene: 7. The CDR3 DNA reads TGCAGTGGGTCACAGGGGGGCGACGAGCAGTACTTC. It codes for CSGSQGGDEQYF.

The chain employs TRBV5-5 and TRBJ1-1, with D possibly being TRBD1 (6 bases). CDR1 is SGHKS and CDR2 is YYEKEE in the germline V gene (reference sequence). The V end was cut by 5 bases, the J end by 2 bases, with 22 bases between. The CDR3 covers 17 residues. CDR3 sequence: CASRLPVAGDANTEAFF. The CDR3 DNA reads TGTGCCAGCAGACTCCCCGTGGCAGGGGACGCAAACACTGAAGCTTTCTTT.

The CDR3 DNA follows: TGTGCCAGCAGCCCCTGGGACAGGGCTAGCAATGAGCAGTTCTTC. The encoded protein is CASSPWDRASNEQFF. J is TRBJ2-1 and V is TRBV7-6; 9 bases are shared with TRBD1. After removal of 5 bases from V and 6 bases from J, the junction contained 8 bases not matched to a gene. Germline lookup yields CDR1 SGHVS and CDR2 FNYEAQ. This CDR3 is 15 amino acids long.

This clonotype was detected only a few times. The CDR3 DNA follows: TGTGCCAGCAGTAGCAGACTAGCGGGGGACAATGAGCAGTTCTTC. Translation: CASSSRLAGDNEQFF. The chain recombines TRBV12-3 or TRBV12-4 with TRBJ2-1; 12 bases are a match to TRBD2. Losses at the gene ends were 5 bases for V and 5 bases for J; bases not matched to a gene: 4. This CDR3 is 15 amino acids long.

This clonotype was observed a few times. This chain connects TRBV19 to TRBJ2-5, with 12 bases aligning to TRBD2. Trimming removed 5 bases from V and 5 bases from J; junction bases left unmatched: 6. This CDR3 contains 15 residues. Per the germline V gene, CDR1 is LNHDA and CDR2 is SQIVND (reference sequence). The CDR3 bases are TGTGCCAGTAGTTCTAGCGGGGGGGCCTCGGAGACCCAGTACTTC. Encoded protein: CASSSSGGASETQYF.

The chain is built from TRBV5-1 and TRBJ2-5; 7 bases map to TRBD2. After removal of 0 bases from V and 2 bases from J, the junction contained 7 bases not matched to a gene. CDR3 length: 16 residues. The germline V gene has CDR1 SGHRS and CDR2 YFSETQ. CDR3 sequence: CASSLGPSGLQETQYF. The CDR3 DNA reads TGCGCCAGCAGCTTGGGGCCTAGCGGTCTTCAAGAGACCCAGTACTTC. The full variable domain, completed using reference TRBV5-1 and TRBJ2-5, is KAGVTQTPRYLIKTRGQQVTLSCSPISGHRSVSWYQQTPGQGLQFLFEYFSETQRNKGNFPGRFSGRQFSNSRSEMNVSTLELGDSALYLCASSLGPSGLQETQYFGPGTRLLVL.

The CDR3 region is CASRNRGGGEKLFF. The CDR3 bases are TGTGCCAGCAGAAACAGGGGAGGGGGTGAAAAACTGTTTTTT. The chain recombines TRBV12-3 or TRBV12-4 with TRBJ1-4; 7 bases match TRBD1. Germline trimming cut 6 bases from V and 7 bases from J; bases unmatched to any gene: 8. The CDR3 is made up of 14 amino acids.

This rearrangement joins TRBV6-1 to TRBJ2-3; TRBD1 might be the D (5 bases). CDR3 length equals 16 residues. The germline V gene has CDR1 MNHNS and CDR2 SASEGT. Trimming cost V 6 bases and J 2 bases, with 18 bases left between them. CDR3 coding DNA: TGTGCCAGCAGAAGAACAGGAGAAATTGCCACAGATACGCAGTATTTT. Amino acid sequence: CASRRTGEIATDTQYF.

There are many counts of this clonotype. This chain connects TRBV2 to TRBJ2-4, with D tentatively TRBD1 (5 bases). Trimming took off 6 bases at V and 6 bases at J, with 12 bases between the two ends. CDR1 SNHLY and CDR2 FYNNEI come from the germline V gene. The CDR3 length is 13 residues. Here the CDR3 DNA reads TGTGCCAGCAGCAGGGCAGGACCAAACATTCAGTACTTC. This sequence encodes CASSRAGPNIQYF. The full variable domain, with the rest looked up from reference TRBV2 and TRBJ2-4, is EPEVTQTPSHQVTQMGQEVILRCVPISNHLYFYWYRQILGQKVEFLVSFYNNEISEKSEIFDDQFSVERPDGSNFTLKIRSTKLEDSAMYFCASSRAGPNIQYFGAGTRLSVL.

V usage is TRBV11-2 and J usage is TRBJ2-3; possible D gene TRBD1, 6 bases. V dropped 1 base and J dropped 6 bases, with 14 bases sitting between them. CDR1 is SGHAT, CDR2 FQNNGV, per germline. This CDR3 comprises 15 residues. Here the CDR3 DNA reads TGTGCCAGCAGCTTAGGGGACAACCCGGCCGATACGCAGTATTTT. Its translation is CASSLGDNPADTQYF.

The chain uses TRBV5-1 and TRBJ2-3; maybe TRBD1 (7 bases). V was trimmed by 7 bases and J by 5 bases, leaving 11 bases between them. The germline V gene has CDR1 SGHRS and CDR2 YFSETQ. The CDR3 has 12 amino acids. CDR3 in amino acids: CASQGGGDTQYF. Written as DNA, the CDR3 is TGCGCCAGCCAGGGGGGTGGAGATACGCAGTATTTT.

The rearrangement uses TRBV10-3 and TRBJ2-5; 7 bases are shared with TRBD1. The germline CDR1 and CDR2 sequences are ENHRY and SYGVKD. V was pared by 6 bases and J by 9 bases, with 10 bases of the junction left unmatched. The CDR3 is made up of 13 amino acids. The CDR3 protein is CAISEQGLGAQYF. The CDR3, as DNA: TGTGCCATCAGCGAACAGGGGCTCGGGGCCCAGTACTTC.

The CDR3 loop reads CASSGGTEINQPQHF. The DNA of the CDR3 is TGTGCCAGCAGTGGAGGGACAGAAATCAATCAGCCCCAGCATTTT. This chain joins TRBV2 and TRBJ1-5; 7 bases line up with TRBD1. CDR1 SNHLY and CDR2 FYNNEI come from the germline V gene. Trimming took 4 bases from V and 3 from J; bases not matched to a gene: 6. There are 15 residues in the CDR3. Full variable domain (outside the CDR3, taken from reference TRBV2 and TRBJ1-5): EPEVTQTPSHQVTQMGQEVILRCVPISNHLYFYWYRQILGQKVEFLVSFYNNEISEKSEIFDDQFSVERPDGSNFTLKIRSTKLEDSAMYFCASSGGTEINQPQHFGDGTRLSIL.